A selection of T cell receptor beta chains follows, all from one sample in a study of PD-1 blockade in mismatch repair-deficient tumors. Profiled with immunoSEQ multiplex PCR; TCRdb holds only in-frame clones, not every one. The sample yields approximately 100,000 clones, over 65% seen once. The source material was peripheral blood, sampled 36 weeks after starting pembrolizumab. The receptors shown here come from an adult with mismatch repair-deficient cancer. The CDR3 runs from the conserved cysteine through the conserved F or W.

>TRBJ2-1|TRBV18
CASSPPDREYNEQFF
>TRBJ1-1|TRBV6-1
CASSDWGRINTEAFF
>TRBJ2-1|TRBV6-4
CASSPRLAGDNEQFF
>TRBJ2-1|TRBV7-3
CASSLSSSYNEQFF
>TRBJ2-4|TRBV16
CASSQGGIAKNIQYF
>TRBJ1-5|TRBV5-4
CASSLDLNQPQHF
>TRBJ2-1|TRBV7-8
CASSLAGEYNEQFF
>TRBJ1-5|TRBV4-1
CASSQVTGGDSNQPQHF
>TRBJ2-7|TRBV7-3
CASSLVSGAGEQYF
>TRBJ2-5|TRBV11-2
CASSPNILAGSAQETQYF
>TRBJ2-3|TRBV29-1
CSVEDLGTRVVSGPDTQYF
>TRBJ2-5|TRBV19
CASSIAVVQETQYF
>TRBJ1-2|TRBV5-1
CASSLGTGSYYGYTF
>TRBJ1-1|TRBV30
CAWSVQGNTEAFF
>TRBJ2-2|TRBV5-8
CASSSGVVLSGELFF
>TRBJ2-7|TRBV11-3
CASSRTSGTHYEQYF
>TRBJ2-7|TRBV19
CASSIPGTSSEQYF
>TRBJ2-3|TRBV21-1
CASSLIGQGGSADTQYF
>TRBJ1-1|TRBV27
CASSFWGGGTEAFF
>TRBJ1-3|TRBV20-1
CSAISGNTIYF
>TRBJ2-7|TRBV10-2
CASSDRQGISYEQYF
>TRBJ1-2|TRBV5-1
CASSYTGTDYGYTF
>TRBJ1-5|TRBV6-5
CASRRGQGQWEPQHF
>TRBJ1-1|TRBV19
CASSIAAENTEAFF
>TRBJ2-1|TRBV7-9
CASSHSGTDNEQFF
>TRBJ2-7|TRBV6-5
CASSYSKGNEQYF
>TRBJ1-5|TRBV6-1
CASSIQEPQHF
>TRBJ2-1|TRBV5-1
CASSLVGQPYNEQFF
>TRBJ1-1|TRBV18
CASSFAIAGPNTEAFF
>TRBJ1-3|TRBV9
CASSSNQAGGNTIYF
>TRBJ1-5|TRBV18
CASSSDTYGNQPQHF
>TRBJ2-7|TRBV14
CASSQGRESFNEQYF
>TRBJ2-3|TRBV5-4
CASSLSTDTQYF
>TRBJ2-7|TRBV6-1
CASSEQYEQYF
>TRBJ2-7|TRBV19
CASSIILLTAQTREQYF
>TRBJ2-7|TRBV7-9
CASSGSGASYEQYF
>TRBJ1-5|TRBV5-1
CASSLGPGGNQPQHF
>TRBJ2-7|TRBV6-5
CASSRTDTYEQYF
>TRBJ2-3|TRBV5-4
CASSLGLAGKSTDTQYF
>TRBJ2-6|TRBV19
CASSITGLAGGGSGANVLTF
>TRBJ2-5|TRBV19
CASSSHSRGNFYF
>TRBJ2-7|TRBV5-4
CASSRQSLTGTEQYF
>TRBJ1-2|TRBV6-5
CASSYGQGIKDYGYTF
>TRBJ2-7|TRBV11-3
CASSPLRRGASSYEQYF
>TRBJ1-2|TRBV30
CASTGPAAANYGYTF
>TRBJ1-3|TRBV2
CASSQQGAGGNTIYF
>TRBJ2-5|TRBV27
CASSLWPERETQYF
>TRBJ1-1|TRBV6-1
CASSETSLMNTEAFF
>TRBJ2-3|TRBV5-1
CASSLDGSPSTDTQYF
>TRBJ1-5|TRBV5-8
CASSFGTVGNQPQHF